This T cell receptor beta chain is drawn from a study of neurological immune-mediated disorders. Looking at the study overall: Relapsing-remitting patients made up about 90% of the 34 multiple sclerosis patients, and secondary progressive patients made up 3.

By share, this clonotype ranks as medium-sized. Its antigen is not identified. Study-wide findings and caveats: Any association between clinical or MRI features and the multiple sclerosis repertoire cluster was absent.

The sorted libraries were made from about a million CD4+ or CD8+ T cells. Synthesis of cDNA was carried out by template-switch 5'RACE. The reaction used 10-nucleotide random UMIs. TCRdb ran MiXCR on the 5' RACE reads and lists one entry per CDR3 protein. The sample shows roughly 9,800 distinct CDR3 sequences, about 22% of them seen only once. Sequencing used CD8+ T cells from blood. This TCR was recovered from a woman aged 40 to 55 with multiple sclerosis.

The CDR3 region has the DNA TGTGCCAGCAGCGTAGTAGCGGGGGGGACCACAGATACGCAGTATTTT. Encoded protein: CASSVVAGGTTDTQYF. The chain combines TRBV9 with TRBJ2-3; 11 nucleotides match TRBD2. The V gene end was trimmed by 0 bases and the J gene end by 2 bases; junction bases not matched to a gene: 2. This CDR3 comprises 16 residues. Germline V gives CDR1 SGDLS, CDR2 YYNGEE. Combining the CDR3 with reference TRBV9 and TRBJ2-3 gives the whole variable domain DSGVTQTPKHLITATGQRVTLRCSPRSGDLSVYWYQQSLDQGLQFLIQYYNGEERAKGNILERFSAQQFPDLHSELNLSSLELGDSALYFCASSVVAGGTTDTQYFGPGTRLTVL.